A single sample gave rise to the 21 T cell receptor beta chains below, sequenced in a study of Ad26.COV2.S vaccination and SARS-CoV-2 variants. Treatment indicated: about 20 received Ad26.COV2.S at low or high dose, single or two shots; several received placebo; per-sample allocation not given. The samples were gathered on day 63 after the first injection of vaccine or placebo. Clones were read by immunoSEQ multiplex PCR, and TCRdb kept only the in-frame ones, dropping some. Here the sample spans roughly 400,000 clones, around 92% being singletons. The sample here was peripheral blood, taken in a trial of Ad26.COV2.S vaccine versus placebo. These TCRs come from a person between 18 and 65 years old who received the Ad26.COV2.S COVID-19 vaccine or a placebo.

This chain joins TRBV6-5 and TRBJ2-1; 11 nucleotides align to TRBD1. The CDR3 sequence is 16 residues long. CDR1 and CDR2 (germline): MNHEY, SVGAGI. The V and J ends lost 0 bases and 8 bases, in that order; junction bases with no gene match: 6. Here the CDR3 reads CASSYSGTGGVYEQFF. CDR3 bases: TGTGCCAGCAGTTACTCCGGGACAGGGGGAGTATATGAGCAGTTCTTC.

The chain joins TRBV6-5 to TRBJ2-7; perhaps TRBD2 as D (6 bases). Per germline, CDR1 MNHEY and CDR2 SVGAGI. Trimming took 2 bases from V and 11 from J, leaving 13 bases between them. This CDR3 contains 12 residues. CDR3 loop: CASSYRLGSEYF. The CDR3 bases are TGTGCCAGCAGTTACCGACTAGGGAGTGAGTACTTC.

This chain links TRBV6-1 with TRBJ1-1; 7 bases are shared with TRBD1. Trimming at V came to 1 base and at J to 2 bases, leaving 4 bases not matched to a gene. The CDR3 contains 15 residues. Germline assignment: CDR1 MNHNS and CDR2 SASEGT. CDR3 in amino acids: CASSEVGGGNTEAFF. CDR3 nucleotides: TGTGCCAGCAGTGAAGTTGGAGGGGGCAACACTGAAGCTTTCTTT.

The J gene is TRBJ2-7, the V gene TRBV18; D assignment may be TRBD1 or TRBD2 (6 bases each). The V gene lost 3 bases and the J gene lost 0 bases, with 12 bases spanning the gap. This CDR3 region has 15 residues. Looked up from germline, CDR1 is KGHSH and CDR2 is LQKENI. CDR3 DNA sequence: TGTGCCAGCTCACCTATACAGGGAGGCTCCTACGAGCAGTACTTC. Translation gives CASSPIQGGSYEQYF.

The chain recombines TRBV7-9 with TRBJ1-3; D gene unclear. The ends were cut back, 5 bases at V and 0 bases at J, with 14 bases in the middle. CDR3 length: 16 residues. Germline CDR1 is SEHNR and CDR2 is FQNEAQ (reference sequence). In nucleotides, the CDR3 is TGTGCCAGCAGCCAGGCCGTGGCCGGCTCTGGAAACACCATATATTTT. It specifies CASSQAVAGSGNTIYF.

The V and J genes are TRBV7-9 and TRBJ1-5; TRBD1 matches 7 bases. CDR3 length: 17 amino acids. Germline V gene data show CDR1 as SEHNR and CDR2 as FQNEAQ (reference sequence). V lost 4 bases, J lost 4 bases, and 13 bases stayed unmatched. CDR3 residues: CASSYTTIRDSNQPQHF. CDR3 sequence (DNA): TGTGCCAGCAGCTATACTACAATCCGGGACAGTAATCAGCCCCAGCATTTT.

The chain links TRBV7-2 to TRBJ1-2; D gene uncertain. V was pared by 1 base and J by 8 bases, with 2 bases between. CDR1 is SGHTA, CDR2 FQGNSA, per germline. This CDR3 is built from 10 residues. This chain's CDR3 is CASSLEGYTF. In DNA form, the CDR3 reads TGTGCCAGCAGCTTAGAGGGCTACACCTTC.

The V gene is TRBV19, the J gene TRBJ2-1; D is tentatively TRBD1 or TRBD2 (5 bases each). Deletions cut 2 bases from V and 3 bases from J, with 14 bases between. Germline CDR1 is LNHDA and CDR2 is SQIVND (reference sequence). CDR3 length: 16 residues. The CDR3: CASSIHDGGIYNEQFF. Written as DNA, the CDR3 is TGTGCCAGTAGTATACACGATGGGGGAATCTACAATGAGCAGTTCTTC.

This clone was observed a single time. The chain joins TRBV19 to TRBJ2-1; D tentatively reads TRBD1 or TRBD2 (6 bases each). Looked up from germline, CDR1 is LNHDA and CDR2 is SQIVND (reference sequence). Trimming took 4 bases from V and 4 from J, leaving 14 bases between them. The CDR3 sequence is 15 residues long. CDR3 sequence (DNA): TGTGCCAGTAGTAGGGTGGGGGGCCCGTACAATGAGCAGTTCTTC. This translates into CASSRVGGPYNEQFF. Looking up the rest from reference TRBV19 and TRBJ2-1 gives the full variable domain: DGGITQSPKYLFRKEGQNVTLSCEQNLNHDAMYWYRQDPGQGLRLIYYSQIVNDFQKGDIAEGYSVSREKKESFPLTVTSAQKNPTAFYLCASSRVGGPYNEQFFGPGTRLTVL.

The V gene is TRBV5-6, the J gene TRBJ2-3; D possibly corresponds to TRBD2 (6 bases). CDR1 is SGHDT, CDR2 YYEEEE, per germline. V lost 0 bases, J lost 1 base, and 9 bases lay in between. The CDR3 consists of 15 residues. CDR3 loop: CASSLGTGGTDTQYF. The DNA of the CDR3 is TGTGCCAGCAGCTTGGGTACGGGGGGCACAGATACGCAGTATTTT. The full variable domain, its missing parts supplied by reference TRBV5-6 and TRBJ2-3, is DAGVTQSPTHLIKTRGQQVTLRCSPKSGHDTVSWYQQALGQGPQFIFQYYEEEERQRGNFPDRFSGHQFPNYSSELNVNALLLGDSALYLCASSLGTGGTDTQYFGPGTRLTVL.

Written as DNA, the CDR3 is TGTGCCAGCAGCCCTCGGACAGGGAACCAGCCCCAGCATTTT. It is translated as CASSPRTGNQPQHF. The gene calls are TRBV3-1 (or the pseudogene TRBV3-2) and TRBJ1-5; 8 bases fit TRBD1. The germline V gene encodes CDR1 LGHDT and CDR2 YNNKEL (reference sequence). Trimming cost V 4 bases and J 7 bases; bases outside gene matches: 6. This CDR3 is 14 amino acids long.

The V call is TRBV7-6, the J call TRBJ2-2; no reliable D call. V was cut by 1 base and J by 6 bases, with 12 bases left in between. The CDR3 loop spans 15 amino acids. CDR1 is SGHVS, CDR2 FNYEAQ, per germline. Here the CDR3 reads CASSLGPRSPGELFF. DNA of the CDR3: TGTGCCAGCAGCTTAGGGCCGAGGAGCCCCGGGGAGCTGTTTTTT.

This clone was recorded only once. The rearrangement joins TRBV28 to TRBJ1-2, with D possibly TRBD1 on 6 matching bases. Germline V gene data show CDR1 as MDHEN and CDR2 as SYDVKM. V was pared by 3 bases and J by 3 bases, with 26 bases between. This CDR3 contains 19 residues. For the CDR3, the DNA is TGTGCCAGCAGTTTTCTCTCCCCCTACACCTCTACAGGGTACTATGGCTACACCTTC. Residues: CASSFLSPYTSTGYYGYTF.

V usage is TRBV12-3 or TRBV12-4 and J usage is TRBJ2-1; TRBD2 might be the D (6 bases). The V gene lost 8 bases and the J gene lost 3 bases, with 8 bases spanning the gap. The CDR3 loop spans 12 amino acids. The CDR3 loop is CASRGYYNEQFF. CDR3 sequence (DNA): TGTGCCAGCCGGGGGTACTACAATGAGCAGTTCTTC.

The J gene is TRBJ2-1, the V gene TRBV9; D ambiguous. V lost 4 bases and J 2 bases, leaving 13 bases between the germline ends. Germline values: CDR1 SGDLS, CDR2 YYNGEE. This CDR3 comprises 15 residues. CDR3 nucleotide sequence: TGTGCCAGCAGCTCCAGTAGGGCCCCCTACAATGAGCAGTTCTTC. Translating gives CASSSSRAPYNEQFF.

The sample holds a few counts of this clone. The V call is TRBV6-5, the J call TRBJ1-1; 7 positions agree with TRBD1. CDR1 MNHEY and CDR2 SVGAGI come from the germline V gene. Trimming cost V 0 bases and J 7 bases; bases outside gene matches: 5. This CDR3 spans 14 amino acids. DNA of the CDR3: TGTGCCAGCAGTTACTCAAGGGGGCGGGTTGAAGCTTTCTTT. It yields the protein CASSYSRGRVEAFF.

The J gene is TRBJ1-4, the V gene TRBV19; tentative D call: TRBD1 (5 bases). This CDR3 spans 18 amino acids. CDR1 and CDR2 from the germline V gene are LNHDA and SQIVND (reference sequence). The V and J ends lost 10 bases and 0 bases respectively, with 24 bases between them. The CDR3 nucleotides read TGTGCCACCGCCCGATCGGGGCCAGTCTTGGCAACTAATGAAAAACTGTTTTTT. This gives the protein CATARSGPVLATNEKLFF. Supplemented by reference TRBV19 and TRBJ1-4, the full variable domain reads DGGITQSPKYLFRKEGQNVTLSCEQNLNHDAMYWYRQDPGQGLRLIYYSQIVNDFQKGDIAEGYSVSREKKESFPLTVTSAQKNPTAFYLCATARSGPVLATNEKLFFGSGTQLSVL.

This chain uses TRBV2 with TRBJ1-2; a weak D match, TRBD1 (5 bases). CDR1 is SNHLY, CDR2 FYNNEI, per germline. The V end was cut by 11 bases, the J end by 3 bases, with 10 bases between. CDR3 length: 11 residues. CDR3 residues: CAGGRDYGYTF. In nucleotides, the CDR3 is TGTGCCGGTGGCAGGGACTATGGCTACACCTTC.

This sequence joins TRBV5-6 and TRBJ2-2; D remains unclear. The CDR3 is 14 amino acids. The V end lost 1 base, the J end lost 4 bases, and 8 bases lay between the germline ends. Germline V gives CDR1 SGHDT, CDR2 YYEEEE. The CDR3 DNA reads as TGTGCCAGCAGCTTGTCTGGGTCCACCGGGGAGCTGTTTTTT. The encoded protein is CASSLSGSTGELFF.

The genes are TRBV27 and TRBJ2-3; no clear D. CDR1 and CDR2 from the germline V gene are MNHEY and SMNVEV (reference sequence). CDR3 size: 15 residues. V lost 7 bases, J lost 0 bases, and 14 bases lay in between. The CDR3 protein is CASIQSPISTDTQYF. The CDR3 nucleotides are TGTGCCAGCATCCAGTCACCTATTAGCACAGATACGCAGTATTTT.

The rearrangement links TRBV5-5 to TRBJ2-7; D is uncertain. V was trimmed by 2 bases and J by 0 bases, leaving 12 bases between them. Germline values: CDR1 SGHKS, CDR2 YYEKEE (reference sequence). The CDR3 totals 15 residues. The CDR3 DNA reads TGTGCCAGCAGCTTTTTTACAGCCCCCTCCTACGAGCAGTACTTC. Residues: CASSFFTAPSYEQYF. Full variable domain (remainder filled in from reference TRBV5-5 and TRBJ2-7): DAGVTQSPTHLIKTRGQQVTLRCSPISGHKSVSWYQQVLGQGPQFIFQYYEKEERGRGNFPDRFSARQFPNYSSELNVNALLLGDSALYLCASSFFTAPSYEQYFGPGTRLTVT.